The 9 T cell receptor beta chains listed next were all sequenced from one sample in a study of beta chain features in type 1 diabetes. These receptors lack a known antigen. The sequenced template was cDNA made from the entire isolated RNA. Some clones are missing from TCRdb's copy, which holds only in-frame ones; the method was immunoSEQ multiplex PCR. The sample carries roughly 400,000 clones, roughly 9.8% recorded once. Findings of the study overall: TCRB CDR3s were moderately but significantly shorter in Type 1 diabetes patients in all four CD4+ subsets.

Sequenced: central memory CD4+ T cells from blood. The receptors come from a man aged 25 to 45 with type 1 diabetes.

This clone appeared a few times. V is TRBV11-1 and J is TRBJ2-7, with 7 bases identical to TRBD1. This CDR3 region has 14 residues. Trimming cost V 4 bases and J 2 bases; bases outside gene matches: 5. In germline, CDR1 is SGHAT, CDR2 FQDESV (reference sequence). CDR3: CASSSGTVTYEQYF. In DNA, the CDR3 is TGTGCCAGCAGCTCCGGGACAGTAACCTACGAGCAGTACTTC.

In its sample, this clone was seen a few times. This chain links TRBV7-3 with TRBJ1-3; 11 positions match TRBD1. J gave up 4 bases and V 4 bases, and 3 bases lay outside the gene matches. This CDR3 region has 15 residues. CDR1 is SGHTA and CDR2 is FQGTGA in the germline V gene. The DNA for the CDR3 is TGTGCCAGCAGCTGGGACAGGGGGACGGGAAACACCATATATTTT. Its protein product is CASSWDRGTGNTIYF.

This clone has more than one count but fewer than ten. The V and J genes are TRBV19 and TRBJ2-1; 8 bases match TRBD2. The V gene's germline CDR1 is LNHDA and CDR2 SQIVND (reference sequence). The length of the CDR3 is 16 residues. The ends lost 6 bases at V and 0 bases at J; junction bases unmatched: 7. The CDR3 sequence is CASRLSGRSSYNEQFF. CDR3 sequence (DNA): TGTGCCAGTAGATTGAGCGGGAGAAGCTCCTACAATGAGCAGTTCTTC.

The genes are TRBV9 and TRBJ2-5; tentative D call: TRBD2 (5 bases). In germline, CDR1 is SGDLS, CDR2 YYNGEE. Trimming cost V 0 bases and J 2 bases, with 8 bases left between them. The CDR3 loop spans 14 amino acids. The chain's CDR3 is CASSVGGMQETQYF. DNA of the CDR3: TGTGCCAGCAGCGTAGGAGGGATGCAAGAGACCCAGTACTTC.

This clone was recorded a few times. This chain joins TRBV5-4 and TRBJ2-3, with D unclear. Germline CDR1 SGHNT, CDR2 YYREEE (reference sequence). Trimming removed 0 bases at V and 3 bases at J, with 2 bases between. The CDR3 is made up of 12 amino acids. CDR3 protein: CASSLATDTQYF. CDR3 DNA: TGTGCCAGCAGCTTGGCTACAGATACGCAGTATTTT.

The chain couples TRBV19 to TRBJ1-5, with D possibly TRBD1 on 6 matching bases. Trimming removed 3 bases from V and 4 bases from J, with 13 bases in between. CDR1 and CDR2 (germline): LNHDA, SQIVND (reference sequence). This CDR3 is 15 amino acids long. In DNA form, the CDR3 reads TGTGCCAGTAGTATCTGGACAGCAAGAAATCAGCCCCAGCATTTT. Translated, it gives CASSIWTARNQPQHF.

This clone was counted ten times or more. The chain employs TRBV10-3 and TRBJ2-1; D is unclear. Deletions cut 10 bases from V and 0 bases from J, with 13 bases between. CDR3 length: 14 residues. The germline CDR1 and CDR2 sequences are ENHRY and SYGVKD. CDR3 protein: CATRPDLSYNEQFF. CDR3 nucleotides: TGTGCCACCCGCCCGGATCTCTCCTACAATGAGCAGTTCTTC.

This clone was recorded a few times. V gene TRBV6-7 combines with J gene TRBJ2-3; 12 bases line up with TRBD2. TRBV6-7 is placed among ORFs of uncertain function. J lost 4 bases, V lost 6 bases, and 8 bases had no gene match. The CDR3 contains 16 residues. CDR3 in DNA: TGTGCCAGCAGGTCGACTAGCGGGAGAGGGGCAGATACGCAGTATTTT. This codes for CASRSTSGRGADTQYF.

The rearrangement links TRBV28 to TRBJ2-3, with D possibly being TRBD2 (6 bases). The V end lost 6 bases, the J end lost 7 bases, and 17 bases lay between the germline ends. Germline values: CDR1 MDHEN, CDR2 SYDVKM. The CDR3 runs to 14 residues. The CDR3 nucleotides are TGTGCCAGCAGATCCGGGACTTCCTCTCATACGCAGTATTTT. It translates to CASRSGTSSHTQYF.